This entry lists 18 T cell receptor beta chains sequenced from one sample in a study of T cells after yellow fever vaccination. TCRdb re-derived calls from the 5' RACE reads in MiXCR, one entry per CDR3 protein. The data show under 40,000 distinct CDR3 sequences, 6.6% seen once. This specimen was PBMCs, either bulk or a sorted T-cell subset (CD4+, CD8+, memory, or dextramer-sorted; not recorded which), taken on the day of the first yellow fever vaccination. These receptor sequences come from a man younger than 35 who received the YFV17D yellow fever vaccine.

This clonotype was observed a few times. V is TRBV30 and J is TRBJ1-2, with no clear D. The CDR3 is made up of 11 amino acids. Germline CDR1 GTSNPN, CDR2 SVGIG (reference sequence). V lost 4 bases and J 8 bases, leaving 11 bases between the germline ends. CDR3 residues: CAWTPARGYTF. The DNA for the CDR3 is TGTGCCTGGACCCCAGCGCGGGGCTACACCTTC.

The sample holds many counts of this clonotype. V usage is TRBV14 and J usage is TRBJ1-1, with TRBD1 as a possible D gene (5 bases). V lost 4 bases, J lost 0 bases, and 9 bases lay in between. Germline V lookup: CDR1 SGHDN, CDR2 FVKESK. The CDR3 is 14 residues long. The CDR3 sequence: CASSPRGVNTEAFF. For the CDR3, the DNA is TGTGCCAGCAGCCCAAGAGGGGTGAACACTGAAGCTTTCTTT.

The sample holds many counts of this clonotype. The genes are TRBV5-1 and TRBJ1-2, with 10 nucleotides matching TRBD1. Looked up from germline, CDR1 is SGHRS and CDR2 is YFSETQ. V was pared by 4 bases and J by 2 bases, with 5 bases of the junction left unmatched. CDR3 length: 15 residues. CDR3 sequence: CASSRDRGQNYGYTF. CDR3 in DNA: TGCGCCAGCAGCAGAGACAGGGGGCAGAACTATGGCTACACCTTC.

The table lists this clonotype with many counts. The genes are TRBV20-1 and TRBJ2-7; D remains unclear. With 4 bases removed from V and 4 bases from J, the gap between germline ends came to 14 bases. Germline V gene data show CDR1 as DFQATT and CDR2 as SNEGSKA (reference sequence). The CDR3 is 13 amino acids. CDR3 sequence: CSATRASTYEQYF. CDR3 nucleotide sequence: TGCAGTGCTACCCGGGCCTCGACGTACGAGCAGTACTTC.

There are many counts of this clonotype. The chain recombines TRBV6-1 with TRBJ2-7; possibly TRBD2 for D (5 bases). In germline, CDR1 is MNHNS, CDR2 SASEGT. V gave up 4 bases and J gave up 1 base, with 5 bases separating them. The CDR3 contains 12 residues. The CDR3 DNA reads as TGTGCCAGCAGTGCGGGGTCCTACGAGCAGTACGTC. Translating it yields CASSAGSYEQYV.

This clonotype appeared many times. The V call is TRBV20-1, the J call TRBJ1-4; tentatively, D is TRBD1 (5 bases). Germline V gene lookup returns CDR1 DFQATT and CDR2 SNEGSKA (reference sequence). This CDR3 region has 15 residues. The germline V and J ends were trimmed by 3 bases and 8 bases, with 19 bases remaining between them. CDR3 coding DNA: TGCAGTGCTAGCCCCCGGGACCGGGAGGGGGAAAAACTGTTTTTT. This translates into CSASPRDREGEKLFF.

This clonotype showed up many times. The V call is TRBV4-3, the J call TRBJ2-1; D remains ambiguous. From germline, CDR1 is LGHNA and CDR2 YSLEER. The CDR3 is 13 residues long. V lost 0 bases, J lost 5 bases, and 5 bases lay in between. The CDR3 DNA reads TGCGCCAGCAGCCAAGATTGGGACAATGAGCAGTTCTTC. Its translation is CASSQDWDNEQFF.

In its sample, this clonotype was seen many times. V is TRBV7-2 and J is TRBJ2-4, with 9 bases identical to TRBD1. CDR1 and CDR2 from the germline V gene are SGHTA and FQGNSA. V was pared by 5 bases and J by 6 bases, with 8 bases of the junction left unmatched. CDR3 length: 15 amino acids. Written as DNA, the CDR3 is TGTGCCAGCAGCAACCCGACAGGGGGATTAAACATTCAGTACTTC. It yields the protein CASSNPTGGLNIQYF.

This clonotype was detected many times. The V call is TRBV12-3 or TRBV12-4, the J call TRBJ2-7; 8 bases are shared with TRBD1. The V segment lost 5 bases and the J segment 2 bases; nucleotides outside the gene matches: 2. CDR3 length equals 13 residues. The CDR3 coding sequence is TGTGCCAGCAGTGACAGGGGACCCTACGAGCAGTACTTC. It encodes CASSDRGPYEQYF.

This clonotype was seen at least ten times. The CDR3 nucleotides are TGCGCCAGCAGCCAAGATCTGCTTACGGGGGCTAGCACAGATACGCAGTATTTT. It yields the protein CASSQDLLTGASTDTQYF. The V gene is TRBV4-3, the J gene TRBJ2-3, with D possibly being TRBD1 or TRBD2 (6 bases each). Germline lookup yields CDR1 LGHNA and CDR2 YSLEER. This CDR3 is built from 18 residues. V was clipped by 0 bases and J by 0 bases, with 16 bases between them.

The CDR3, as DNA: TGTGCCAGCAGCTTAGCGATGGGGGCGCGAGGCTACACCTTC. Translated: CASSLAMGARGYTF. This sequence joins TRBV7-2 and TRBJ1-2; the D gene is possibly TRBD1 (6 bases). The germline V gene has CDR1 SGHTA and CDR2 FQGNSA. CDR3 length: 14 residues. V lost 0 bases, J lost 8 bases, and 13 bases lay in between. Full variable domain (rest looked up from reference TRBV7-2 and TRBJ1-2): GAGVSQSPSNKVTEKGKDVELRCDPISGHTALYWYRQSLGQGLEFLIYFQGNSAPDKSGLPSDRFSAERTGGSVSTLTIQRTQQEDSAVYLCASSLAMGARGYTFGSGTRLTVV.

This clonotype was detected ten times or more. The chain combines TRBV5-6 with TRBJ2-5; D not resolved. Germline assignment: CDR1 SGHDT and CDR2 YYEEEE. This CDR3 comprises 15 residues. The ends were cut back, 0 bases at V and 1 base at J, with 10 bases in the middle. The chain's CDR3 is CASSLGWMSQETQYF. The CDR3 DNA follows: TGTGCCAGCAGCTTGGGGTGGATGTCCCAAGAGACCCAGTACTTC.

This clonotype has ten or more counts. J is TRBJ1-6 and V is TRBV7-2; D uncertain. The CDR3 is made up of 15 amino acids. Looked up from germline, CDR1 is SGHTA and CDR2 is FQGNSA. The V and J ends lost 2 bases and 13 bases respectively, with 18 bases between them. The CDR3 reads CASSLRWQGLWPLHF. Written as DNA, the CDR3 is TGTGCCAGCAGCTTAAGATGGCAAGGATTGTGGCCCCTCCACTTT. Together with reference TRBV7-2 and TRBJ1-6, the CDR3 gives the full variable domain: GAGVSQSPSNKVTEKGKDVELRCDPISGHTALYWYRQSLGQGLEFLIYFQGNSAPDKSGLPSDRFSAERTGGSVSTLTIQRTQQEDSAVYLCASSLRWQGLWPLHFGNGTRLTVT.

The sample holds a few counts of this clonotype. The rearrangement links TRBV29-1 to TRBJ2-7; D uncertain. This CDR3 is 12 amino acids long. With 4 bases removed from V and 3 bases from J, the gap between germline ends came to 10 bases. The germline V gene has CDR1 SQVTM and CDR2 ANQGSEA. The CDR3: CSVVEMGYEQYF. The CDR3 DNA follows: TGCAGCGTTGTCGAGATGGGCTACGAGCAGTACTTC.

This clonotype was seen ten or more times. The V gene is TRBV7-7, the J gene TRBJ1-4; D call uncertain. The V end was cut by 2 bases, the J end by 5 bases, with 6 bases between. In germline, CDR1 is SSHAT, CDR2 FNYEAQ (reference sequence). The CDR3 has 13 residues. CDR3 sequence reads: CASSLYQNEKLFF. Written as DNA, the CDR3 is TGTGCCAGCAGCTTATACCAGAATGAAAAACTGTTTTTT.

In its sample, this clonotype was seen many times. The chain uses TRBV3-1 and TRBJ2-3; D is unresolved. Germline V lookup: CDR1 LGHDT, CDR2 YNNKEL (reference sequence). CDR3 length: 15 residues. V lost 2 bases to trimming and J lost 0 bases, with 9 bases between them. The CDR3 here is CASSQNSISTDTQYF. DNA for the CDR3: TGTGCCAGCAGCCAAAACAGCATCAGCACAGATACGCAGTATTTT.

On this clonotype itself: A much larger clone lies one base from this, so it may be a read error. The CDR3 carries no conserved terminal phenylalanine or tryptophan, so it likely arises from a read error. The chain combines TRBV7-9 with TRBJ1-1; 7 bases align to TRBD1. This CDR3 comprises 14 residues. V lost 3 bases, J lost 10 bases, and 11 bases stayed unmatched. Germline CDR1 is SEHNR and CDR2 is FQNEAQ (reference sequence). The CDR3 DNA follows: TGTGCCAGCAGCTTGGGGACAGCCGATGGACGAGCTTTCCTT. It is translated as CASSLGTADGRAFL.

This clonotype was recorded at least ten times. The V call is TRBV20-1, the J call TRBJ1-2; TRBD1 matches 7 bases. The CDR3 runs to 15 residues. The junction had 10 bases not matched to a gene; V was cut back by 0 bases and J by 6 bases. Looked up from germline, CDR1 is DFQATT and CDR2 is SNEGSKA (reference sequence). The DNA of the CDR3 is TGCAGTGCTAGAGATTGGACAGGTTCTCAACATGGCTACACCTTC. It specifies CSARDWTGSQHGYTF.